The 19 T cell receptor beta chains in this list originate from one sample, sequenced in a study of CXCR3-negative and CXCR3-positive naive CD8 T cells (dated by TCRdb to the late 2010s). This sample was sequenced with a NextSeq 550. The Human TCR Profiling Kit (MiLaboratory) was used to prepare UMI-labeled 5' RACE TRB cDNA libraries. After the reads were reprocessed by TCRdb, one entry was made per CDR3 protein sequence, with no DNA. The table kept for this sample lists tens of thousands of distinct CDR3 sequences. The ten largest clones represent 10% of the sample. The sequenced sample was memory CD8+ T cells from blood. In the paper's terms, the cell subset or site label means: conventional CD8+ memory T cells (TMEM), sorted as controls. The source of these receptors is a human donor in good health. Some clones in this sample may be carry-over from other donors' samples.

This chain joins TRBV12-3 or TRBV12-4 and TRBJ2-7. This CDR3 spans 14 amino acids. CDR3 in amino acids: CASSLSGSYYEQYF.

V and J are TRBV2 and TRBJ2-3; lacking DNA, the TRBD1 call made by TCRdb goes unchecked. Germline V gene lookup returns CDR1 SNHLY and CDR2 FYNNEI. There are 16 residues in the CDR3. CDR3 sequence reads: CASSDSLDRVTDTQYF.

The CDR3: CASSLSRAREAFF. The chain joins TRBV27 to TRBJ1-1. The CDR3 runs 13 residues. Germline V gene lookup returns CDR1 MNHEY and CDR2 SMNVEV (reference sequence).

The chain uses TRBV29-1 and TRBJ1-6. Germline V gene sequence: CDR1 SQVTM, CDR2 ANQGSEA. The CDR3 has 13 residues. The CDR3 reads CSVEGQGNSPLHF. The full variable domain, rest sourced from reference TRBV29-1 and TRBJ1-6, is SAVISQKPSRDICQRGTSLTIQCQVDSQVTMMFWYRQQPGQSLTLIATANQGSEATYESGFVIDKFPISRPNLTFSTLTVSNMSPEDSSIYLCSVEGQGNSPLHFGNGTRLTVT.

The rearrangement joins TRBV7-2 to TRBJ2-7. The CDR3 consists of 13 residues. Germline V lookup: CDR1 SGHTA, CDR2 FQGNSA. The CDR3 region is CASRPTSSYEQYF.

The genes are TRBV10-3 and TRBJ1-2; the D gene TCRdb calls, TRBD1, cannot be checked with no DNA. This CDR3 comprises 13 residues. Per germline, CDR1 ENHRY and CDR2 SYGVKD. The CDR3 spells CAISGPDNYGYTF.

The J gene is TRBJ2-4, the V gene TRBV11-3; without DNA, the TCRdb call of TRBD2 cannot be checked. CDR1 is SGHNT, CDR2 YENEEA, per germline. The CDR3 has 16 amino acids. CDR3 sequence: CASSRSGEGTKNIQYF.

The chain is built from TRBV5-6 and TRBJ2-1. The V gene's germline CDR1 is SGHDT and CDR2 YYEEEE. The CDR3 covers 11 residues. Here the CDR3 reads CASSLAPEQFF.

The chain employs TRBV7-9 and TRBJ1-2; TCRdb outputs TRBD1, but without DNA this stays unchecked. CDR1 and CDR2 (germline): SEHNR, FQNEAQ (reference sequence). The CDR3 has 13 residues. The CDR3 protein is CASSPGTNYGYTF. Together with reference TRBV7-9 and TRBJ1-2, the CDR3 gives the full variable domain: DTGVSQNPRHKITKRGQNVTFRCDPISEHNRLYWYRQTLGQGPEFLTYFQNEAQLEKSRLLSDRFSAERPKGSFSTLEIQRTEQGDSAMYLCASSPGTNYGYTFGSGTRLTVV.

The chain links TRBV29-1 to TRBJ2-7; TCRdb designates TRBD1, a call that cannot be tested without DNA. This CDR3 spans 14 amino acids. Germline CDR1 SQVTM, CDR2 ANQGSEA. The chain's CDR3 is CSVEAQGNSYEQYF.

V usage is TRBV6-2 or TRBV6-3 and J usage is TRBJ1-1; the TRBD1 assignment by TCRdb is unverifiable without DNA. The CDR3 loop spans 17 amino acids. Germline lookup yields CDR1 MNHEY and CDR2 SVGEGT. The CDR3: CASHCLGVGSLDTEAFF.

The J gene is TRBJ1-1, the V gene TRBV20-1. Germline V gene data show CDR1 as DFQATT and CDR2 as SNEGSKA (reference sequence). This CDR3 is built from 12 residues. CDR3 residues: CSASQADTEAFF.

This chain joins TRBV6-2 or TRBV6-3 and TRBJ2-2; the D call of TRBD2 rests on TCRdb alone, since no DNA is present to check it. CDR1 MNHEY and CDR2 SVGEGT come from the germline V gene. The CDR3 contains 14 residues. This chain's CDR3 is CASKGGGDTGELLF.

This sequence joins TRBV5-4 and TRBJ2-3; TCRdb designates TRBD2, a call that cannot be tested without DNA. Germline V gene sequence: CDR1 SGHNT, CDR2 YYREEE (reference sequence). The CDR3 has 18 residues. The CDR3: CASTQGTGLAGGADTQYF.

The chain combines TRBV4-3 with TRBJ2-3. The CDR3 is 14 residues long. Germline assignment: CDR1 LGHNA and CDR2 YSLEER. The CDR3 loop reads CASSQGTVGDTQYF.

The chain links TRBV7-2 to TRBJ2-5; TCRdb calls TRBD1, which cannot be checked without DNA. Germline assignment: CDR1 SGHTA and CDR2 FQGNSA. The CDR3 length is 13 residues. CDR3 in amino acids: CASREVGAETQYF.

The rearrangement joins TRBV29-1 to TRBJ2-6. CDR1 SQVTM and CDR2 ANQGSEA come from the germline V gene. The CDR3 runs 12 residues. CDR3 loop: CSAASGANVLTF. The full variable domain, in which reference TRBV29-1 and TRBJ2-6 provide the parts outside the CDR3, is SAVISQKPSRDICQRGTSLTIQCQVDSQVTMMFWYRQQPGQSLTLIATANQGSEATYESGFVIDKFPISRPNLTFSTLTVSNMSPEDSSIYLCSAASGANVLTFGAGSRLTVL.

This chain connects TRBV5-1 to TRBJ2-7; checking the TCRdb D call of TRBD2 is not possible without DNA. This CDR3 is built from 13 residues. In germline, CDR1 is SGHRS, CDR2 YFSETQ. The CDR3 protein is CASRGTSDYEQYF. The whole variable domain, remainder taken from reference TRBV5-1 and TRBJ2-7, is KAGVTQTPRYLIKTRGQQVTLSCSPISGHRSVSWYQQTPGQGLQFLFEYFSETQRNKGNFPGRFSGRQFSNSRSEMNVSTLELGDSALYLCASRGTSDYEQYFGPGTRLTVT.

The chain recombines TRBV4-3 with TRBJ2-5; the TCRdb D gene call, TRBD1, has no DNA to confirm it. Germline-derived CDR1 and CDR2 are LGHNA and YSLEER. This CDR3 is 15 amino acids long. The CDR3 sequence: CASSQGGGAGETQYF.